This T cell receptor (beta chain) was profiled in a study of OX40 agonist ivuxolimab in advanced cancers. Regarding the complete study: Ivuxolimab, which targeted the costimulatory receptor OX40 (CD134), was an agonistic, fully human IgG2 monoclonal antibody. Intravenous ivuxolimab was administered to patients every 2 weeks at six dose levels: 0.01, 0.1, 0.3, 1.5, 3 and 10 mg/kg. The paper describes the monotherapy dose-escalation part (N = 52 patients) of the phase I trial of ivuxolimab. Of the approximately 50 dose-escalation patients, hepatocellular carcinoma was present in around 20, melanoma in approximately 15, renal cell carcinoma in 9 and head and neck cancer in 9. A male proportion of almost 85% and a mean age of approximately 55 years, ranging from 23 to 79, were recorded for the dose-escalation cohort. Partial responses occurred in three dose-escalation patients, of whom one had hepatocellular carcinoma and two had cutaneous melanoma. Patients were allowed to have had prior anti-PD-1, anti-PD-L1 or anti-CTLA-4 therapy, and 40% of the dose-escalation patients had previously received checkpoint inhibitors. The point of sequencing TCRbeta in the periphery was to test whether ivuxolimab changed TCR sequence diversity and drove clonal T-cell expansion. Study-wide findings and limitations: Antigen specificity was not determined for the clonally expanded peripheral T cells. At doses of 0.1 to 3.0 mg/kg, clonal expansion of both CD4+ and CD8+ blood T cells was observed from baseline to week 6. In the 0.1-3.0 mg/kg groups, partial responders were among the patients with the lowest normalized peripheral clonal expansion, particularly in CD8+ T cells. Low levels of normalized T-cell clonal expansion were also shown by some nonresponding patients. After ivuxolimab, expanded clones were on average more numerous among CD8+ T cells than among CD4+ T cells.

The trial excluded patients who had a history of autoimmune disease or who were on systemic immunosuppression. Peripheral blood for TCR sequencing was collected from all dose cohorts at baseline, on cycle 4 day 1, and on cycle 7 day 1. The samples were drawn from a first-in-human, open-label, multicenter phase I dose-escalation trial of ivuxolimab. Adults with locally advanced or metastatic head and neck squamous cell, hepatocellular, melanoma or renal cell carcinoma were enrolled in the trial. CD4+ and CD8+ T cells were sorted separately from peripheral blood before TCR sequencing. Notes on this clone: Its target antigen remains unknown. No clone much larger than this one lies a single base away; base qualities are absent. Additional DNA sequences in this sample encode the identical CDR3.

The V end loses 4 bases and the J end loses 2 bases, and a stretch of 9 bases separates them. The CDR3 holds 13 amino acids from the cysteine to the phenylalanine. Of all the DNA, just the CDR3 is kept, 39 bases in frame from base 1. The germline V gene gives CDR1 as SGHRS and CDR2 as YFSETQ. Genomic DNA was isolated from the sorted cells so that the TCRbeta CDR3 region could be sequenced. The immunoSEQ Assay was used for sequencing of TCRbeta CDR3 regions. TCRdb's version of the immuneACCESS table is confined to in-frame rearrangements and falls short of the full clone set. An unresolved V gene accounts for under half of the shortfall where checked; the remainder is of unknown origin. The table for this sample lists under 95,000 clones; around 83% of them were counted only once. Of the sample, 15% to 20% is held by the ten largest clones.

The material was CD4+ or CD8+ T cells sorted from blood, obtained in a trial of the OX40 agonist ivuxolimab. The rearrangement joined TRBV5-1 to TRBJ2-5; a tentative D match to TRBD1 spans 5 bases. The sequence was obtained from an adult with an advanced solid tumor such as melanoma, head and neck, liver or kidney cancer. The CDR3 corresponds to CASSRGQQETQYF. The DNA sequence follows: TGCGCCAGCAGCAGGGGTCAACAAGAGACCCAGTACTTC.